This TCR beta chain was obtained from a study of OX40 agonist ivuxolimab in advanced cancers. Study-level information: Intravenous ivuxolimab was administered to patients every 2 weeks at 0.01 to 10 mg/kg. Study results and limitations: At 0.1 to 3.0 mg/kg and by week 6, clonal expansion occurred in CD4+ and CD8+ blood T cells.

Blood got drawn at baseline, again on cycle 4 day 1, and then on cycle 7 day 1. With respect to this clone: Its specificity is not known.

From germline, CDR1 is SEHNR and CDR2 FQNEAQ (reference sequence). J was trimmed by 1 base and V by 5 bases; bases with no gene match: 7. This CDR3 has 15 amino acids. Profiled with immunoSEQ multiplex PCR; TCRdb holds only in-frame clones, not every one. The repertoire holds about 62,000 clones, with 60% to 85% as singletons. The sample in question was CD4+ or CD8+ T cells sorted from blood, obtained in a trial of the OX40 agonist ivuxolimab. The chain links TRBV7-9 to TRBJ1-1, with 7 nucleotides matching TRBD1. The sequence came from an adult with an advanced solid tumor such as melanoma, head and neck, liver or kidney cancer. As DNA, the CDR3 is TGTGCCAGCAGCCCTCCCCGACAGGGGAACACTGAAGCTTTCTTT. Protein sequence: CASSPPRQGNTEAFF.